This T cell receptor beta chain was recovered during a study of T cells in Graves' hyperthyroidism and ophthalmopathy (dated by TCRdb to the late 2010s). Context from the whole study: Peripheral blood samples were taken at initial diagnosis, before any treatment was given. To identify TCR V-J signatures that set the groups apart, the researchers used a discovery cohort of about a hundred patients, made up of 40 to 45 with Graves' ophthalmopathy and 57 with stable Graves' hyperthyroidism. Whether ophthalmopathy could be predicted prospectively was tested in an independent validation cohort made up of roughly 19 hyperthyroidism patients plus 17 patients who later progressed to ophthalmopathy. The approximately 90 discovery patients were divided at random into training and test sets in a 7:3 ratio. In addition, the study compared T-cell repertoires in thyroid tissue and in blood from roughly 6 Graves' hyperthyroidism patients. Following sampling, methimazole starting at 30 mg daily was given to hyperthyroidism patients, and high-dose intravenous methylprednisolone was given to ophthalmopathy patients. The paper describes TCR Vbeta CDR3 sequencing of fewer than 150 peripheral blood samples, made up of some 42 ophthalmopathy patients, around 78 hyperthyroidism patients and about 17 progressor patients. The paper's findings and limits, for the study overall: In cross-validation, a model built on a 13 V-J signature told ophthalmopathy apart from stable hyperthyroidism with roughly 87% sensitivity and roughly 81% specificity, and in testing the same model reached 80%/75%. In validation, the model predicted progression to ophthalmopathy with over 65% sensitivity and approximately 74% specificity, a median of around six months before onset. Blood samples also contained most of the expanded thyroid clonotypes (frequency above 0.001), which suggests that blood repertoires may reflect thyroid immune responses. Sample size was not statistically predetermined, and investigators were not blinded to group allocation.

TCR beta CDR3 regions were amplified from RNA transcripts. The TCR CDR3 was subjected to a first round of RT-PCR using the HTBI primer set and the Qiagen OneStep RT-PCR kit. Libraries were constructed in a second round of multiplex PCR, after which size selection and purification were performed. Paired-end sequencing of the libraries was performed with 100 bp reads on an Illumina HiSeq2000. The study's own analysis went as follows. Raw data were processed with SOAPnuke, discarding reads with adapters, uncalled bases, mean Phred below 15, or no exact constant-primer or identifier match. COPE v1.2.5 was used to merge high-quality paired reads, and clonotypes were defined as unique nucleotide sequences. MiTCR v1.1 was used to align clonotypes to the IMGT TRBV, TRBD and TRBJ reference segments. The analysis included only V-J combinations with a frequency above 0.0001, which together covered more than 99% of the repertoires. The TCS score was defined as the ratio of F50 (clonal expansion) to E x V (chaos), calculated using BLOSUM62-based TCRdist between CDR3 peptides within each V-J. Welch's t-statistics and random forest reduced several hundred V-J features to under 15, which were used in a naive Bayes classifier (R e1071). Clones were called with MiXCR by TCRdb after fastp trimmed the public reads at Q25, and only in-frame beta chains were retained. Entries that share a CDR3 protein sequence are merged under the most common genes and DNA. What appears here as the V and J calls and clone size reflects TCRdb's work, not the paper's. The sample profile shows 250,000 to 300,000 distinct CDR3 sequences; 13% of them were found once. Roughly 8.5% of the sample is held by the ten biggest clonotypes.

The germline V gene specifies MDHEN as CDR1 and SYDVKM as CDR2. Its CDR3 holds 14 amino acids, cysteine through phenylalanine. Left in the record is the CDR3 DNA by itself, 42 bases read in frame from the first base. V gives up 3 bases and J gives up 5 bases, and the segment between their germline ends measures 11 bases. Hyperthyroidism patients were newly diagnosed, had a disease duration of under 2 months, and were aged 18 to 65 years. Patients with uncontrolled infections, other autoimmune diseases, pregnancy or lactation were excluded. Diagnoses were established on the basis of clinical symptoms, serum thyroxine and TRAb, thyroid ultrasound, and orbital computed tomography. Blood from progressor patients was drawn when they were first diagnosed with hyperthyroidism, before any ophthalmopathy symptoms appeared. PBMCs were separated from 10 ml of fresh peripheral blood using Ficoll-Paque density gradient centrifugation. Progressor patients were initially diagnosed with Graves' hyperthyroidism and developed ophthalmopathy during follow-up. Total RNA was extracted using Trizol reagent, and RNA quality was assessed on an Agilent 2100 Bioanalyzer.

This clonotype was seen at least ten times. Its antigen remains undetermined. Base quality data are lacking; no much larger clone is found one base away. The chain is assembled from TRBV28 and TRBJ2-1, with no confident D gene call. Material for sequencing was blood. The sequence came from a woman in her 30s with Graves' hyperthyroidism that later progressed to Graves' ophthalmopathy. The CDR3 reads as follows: CASSFPSGHNEQFF. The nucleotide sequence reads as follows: TGTGCCAGCAGTTTCCCGTCCGGCCACAATGAGCAGTTCTTC.